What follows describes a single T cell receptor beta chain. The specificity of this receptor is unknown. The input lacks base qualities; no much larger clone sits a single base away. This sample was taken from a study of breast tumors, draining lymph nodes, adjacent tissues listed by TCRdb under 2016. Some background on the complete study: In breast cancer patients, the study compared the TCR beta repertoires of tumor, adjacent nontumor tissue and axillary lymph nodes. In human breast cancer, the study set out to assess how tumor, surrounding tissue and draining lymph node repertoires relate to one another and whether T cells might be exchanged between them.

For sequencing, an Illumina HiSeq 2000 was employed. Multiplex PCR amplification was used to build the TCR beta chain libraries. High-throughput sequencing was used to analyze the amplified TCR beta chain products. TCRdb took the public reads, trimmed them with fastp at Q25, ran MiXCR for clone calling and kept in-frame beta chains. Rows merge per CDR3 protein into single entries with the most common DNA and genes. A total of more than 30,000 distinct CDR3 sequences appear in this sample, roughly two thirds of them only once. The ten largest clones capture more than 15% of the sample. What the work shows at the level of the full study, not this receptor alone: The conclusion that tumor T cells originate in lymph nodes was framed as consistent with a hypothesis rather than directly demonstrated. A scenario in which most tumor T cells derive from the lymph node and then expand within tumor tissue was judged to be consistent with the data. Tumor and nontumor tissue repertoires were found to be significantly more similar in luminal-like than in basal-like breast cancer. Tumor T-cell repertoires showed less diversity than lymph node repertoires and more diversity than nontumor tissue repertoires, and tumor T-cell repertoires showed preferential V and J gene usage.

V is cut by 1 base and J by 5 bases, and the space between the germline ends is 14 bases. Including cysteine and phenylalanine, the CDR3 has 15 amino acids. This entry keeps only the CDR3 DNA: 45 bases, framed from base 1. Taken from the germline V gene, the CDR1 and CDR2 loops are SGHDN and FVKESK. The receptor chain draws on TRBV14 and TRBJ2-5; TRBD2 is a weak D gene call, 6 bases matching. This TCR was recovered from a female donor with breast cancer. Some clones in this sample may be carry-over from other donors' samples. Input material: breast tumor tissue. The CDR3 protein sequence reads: CASSQVGTRGETQYF. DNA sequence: TGTGCCAGCAGCCAAGTGGGTACACGGGGGGAGACCCAGTACTTC.